This T cell receptor beta chain is from a study of T cell changes during pregnancy in multiple sclerosis (dated by TCRdb to about 2019). With respect to the entire study: The study examined how the T cell repertoire changed over the course of pregnancy in women with multiple sclerosis.

From the cysteine through the phenylalanine, the CDR3 covers 16 amino acids. The read is trimmed to its CDR3 DNA, 48 bases read in frame from base 1. The germline V gene (reference sequence) sets CDR1 to MNHEY and CDR2 to SMNVEV. The V end loses 6 bases and the J end loses 6 bases, and a stretch of 18 bases separates them. Receptor libraries were prepared by the immunoSEQ multiplex PCR assay. What TCRdb holds here is the immuneACCESS table cut down to in-frame rearrangements. Part of the clones is not present; checked against another copy, under half of the missing clones reflect an unresolved V gene, and the others are unexplained. The sample has about 28,000 clones on record, 90% to 95% of them singletons. The ten largest account for around 5% of the sample. About this clone: Its antigen is unknown. No base-level quality is on record; no much larger clone is a single base apart.

The TCR was taken from a female donor in good health, enrolled as a control in a pregnancy study. This specimen consisted of peripheral blood, obtained in the first trimester of pregnancy. The chain joins TRBV27 to TRBJ1-6; the D gene cannot be named for sure. CDR3 reads: CASRKLRERLNSPLHF. At the DNA level, the sequence is TGTGCCAGCAGAAAACTCCGGGAGCGGCTTAATTCACCCCTCCACTTT.